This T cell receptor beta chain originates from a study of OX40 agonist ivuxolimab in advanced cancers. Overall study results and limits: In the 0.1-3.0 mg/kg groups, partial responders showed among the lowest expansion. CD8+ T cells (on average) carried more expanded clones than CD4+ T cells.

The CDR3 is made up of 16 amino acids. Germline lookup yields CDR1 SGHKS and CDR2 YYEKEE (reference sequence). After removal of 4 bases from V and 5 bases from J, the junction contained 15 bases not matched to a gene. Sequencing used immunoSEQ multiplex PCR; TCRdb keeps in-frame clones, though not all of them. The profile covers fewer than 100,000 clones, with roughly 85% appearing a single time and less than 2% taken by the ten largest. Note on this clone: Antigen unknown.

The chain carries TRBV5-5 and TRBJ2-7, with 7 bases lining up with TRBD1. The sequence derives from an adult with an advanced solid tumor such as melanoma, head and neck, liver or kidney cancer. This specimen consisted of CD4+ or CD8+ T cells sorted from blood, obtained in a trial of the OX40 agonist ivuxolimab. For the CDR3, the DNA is TGTGCCAGCAGCAAAGTCCCAGGGGGACCTCCCGACGAGCAGTACTTC. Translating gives CASSKVPGGPPDEQYF.